This TCR beta chain emerged from a study of T cells in Graves' hyperthyroidism and ophthalmopathy. Whole-study findings and limits: Expanded thyroid clonotypes (above 0.001) were mostly also found in blood.

Germline V gene data show CDR1 as SQVTM and CDR2 as ANQGSEA. With V trimmed by 4 bases and J by 5 bases, 7 bases remained unmatched. The CDR3 extends over 14 amino acids. This clonotype was found many times. Its matching antigen is unknown. RNA transcripts yielded amplified TCR beta CDR3 regions. First-round RT-PCR targeting the TCR CDR3 was performed with the HTBI primer set. A single record per CDR3 protein comes from TCRdb applying MiXCR to the multiplex PCR reads. Here the sample spans hundreds of thousands of distinct CDR3 sequences, approximately 14% being singletons. The chain links TRBV29-1 to TRBJ1-5; TRBD1 matches at 8 bases. This sequence originates from a woman aged 18-29 years with Graves' hyperthyroidism. Source material: blood. The CDR3 is CSVATGERDQPQHF. CDR3 DNA sequence: TGCAGCGTTGCGACAGGGGAACGGGATCAGCCCCAGCATTTT.